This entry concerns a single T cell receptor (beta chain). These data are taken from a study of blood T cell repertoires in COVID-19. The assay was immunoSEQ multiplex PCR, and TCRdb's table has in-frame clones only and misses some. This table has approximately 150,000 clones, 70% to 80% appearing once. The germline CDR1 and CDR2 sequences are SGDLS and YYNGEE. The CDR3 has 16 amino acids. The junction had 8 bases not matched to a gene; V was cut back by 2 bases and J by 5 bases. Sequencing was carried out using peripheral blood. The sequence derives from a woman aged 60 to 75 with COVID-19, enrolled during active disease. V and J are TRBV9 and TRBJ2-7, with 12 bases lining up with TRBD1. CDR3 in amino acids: CASSVGGQGAINEQYF. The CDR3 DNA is TGTGCCAGCAGCGTCGGGGGACAGGGGGCTATAAACGAGCAGTACTTC.